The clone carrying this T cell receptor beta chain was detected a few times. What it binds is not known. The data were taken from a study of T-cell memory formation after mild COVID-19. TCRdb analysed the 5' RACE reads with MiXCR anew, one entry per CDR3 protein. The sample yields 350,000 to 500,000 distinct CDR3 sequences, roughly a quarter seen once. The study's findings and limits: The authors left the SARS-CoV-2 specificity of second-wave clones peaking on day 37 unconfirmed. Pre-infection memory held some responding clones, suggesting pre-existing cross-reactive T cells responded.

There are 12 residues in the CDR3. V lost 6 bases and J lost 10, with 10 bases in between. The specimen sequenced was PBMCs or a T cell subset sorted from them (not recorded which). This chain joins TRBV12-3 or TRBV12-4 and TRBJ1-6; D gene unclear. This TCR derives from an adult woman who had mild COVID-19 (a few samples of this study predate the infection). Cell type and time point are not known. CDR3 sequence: CASSTIGSPLHF. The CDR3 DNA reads TGTGCCAGCAGCACGATCGGGTCACCCCTCCACTTT.